The 8 T cell receptor beta chains below come from one sample, sequenced in a study of T cell responses to AZD1222 COVID-19 vaccine. The protocol was immunoSEQ multiplex PCR, while the TCRdb copy is restricted to in-frame clones and leaves out a portion. The repertoire holds roughly 150,000 clones, with 85% to 95% as singletons. The specimen comprised peripheral blood, sampled on day 0 of AZD1222 vaccination. The receptor set was obtained from an adult in good health.

The V gene is TRBV29-1, the J gene TRBJ1-1; D not certain. Germline CDR1 and CDR2: SQVTM and ANQGSEA. The CDR3 has 11 amino acids. V was trimmed by 4 bases and J by 10 bases, leaving 13 bases between them. In nucleotides, the CDR3 is TGCAGCGTTGGGGTCCGCGGTGGAGCTTTCTTT. It yields the protein CSVGVRGGAFF.

V and J are TRBV21-1 and TRBJ2-5; TRBD1 is taken as the D call from the table, unchecked against the DNA. TRBV21-1 is an annotated pseudogene. The CDR3 covers 17 residues. The CDR3 DNA is TGTGCCAGCAGCAAAGGGGAAGACAGGCTGCTCCAAGAGACCCAGTACTTC. Encoded protein: CASSKGEDRLLQETQYF.

The rearrangement joins TRBV28 to TRBJ1-2, with D perhaps TRBD1 (6 bases). Germline-derived CDR1 and CDR2 are MDHEN and SYDVKM. Trimming took off 6 bases at V and 8 bases at J, with 19 bases between the two ends. The CDR3 length is 14 residues. The CDR3 sequence: CASRSGTTRYGYTF. The DNA of the CDR3 is TGTGCCAGCAGATCAGGGACAACCCGCTACGGCTACACCTTC.

This clone was counted a few times. The chain employs TRBV29-1 and TRBJ1-3; D gene unclear. Between the trimmed V and J ends, which lost 6 bases and 2 bases, there was a span of 17 bases. Germline-derived CDR1 and CDR2 are SQVTM and ANQGSEA. The CDR3 spans 15 residues. CDR3 amino acids: CSVTLWREAGNTIYF. CDR3 sequence (DNA): TGCAGCGTCACCCTATGGCGGGAGGCTGGAAACACCATATATTTT.

The rearrangement joins TRBV6-4 to TRBJ2-3; D tentatively reads TRBD1 or TRBD2 (5 bases each). Germline V gene data show CDR1 as MRHNA and CDR2 as SNTAGT. This CDR3 contains 14 residues. Trimming removed 5 bases from V and 4 bases from J, with 13 bases in between. The CDR3 bases are TGTGCCAGCAGTCGGGGCCCCCCCCCAGATACGCAGTATTTT. As protein: CASSRGPPPDTQYF.

This clone was seen only once. J is TRBJ2-1 and V is TRBV10-1; D is possibly TRBD1 (6 bases). This CDR3 region has 12 residues. Trimming removed 6 bases from V and 10 bases from J, with 13 bases in between. Germline lookup yields CDR1 WNHNN and CDR2 SYGVQD (reference sequence). The CDR3 reads CASSPWGREQFF. CDR3 in DNA: TGCGCCAGCAGCCCCTGGGGGCGGGAGCAGTTCTTC.

The V and J genes are TRBV3-1 (or the pseudogene TRBV3-2) and TRBJ1-1; D gene ambiguous. Between the trimmed V and J ends, which lost 1 base and 4 bases, there was a span of 13 bases. The CDR3 has 15 residues. Germline V gene lookup returns CDR1 LGHDT and CDR2 YNNKEL (reference sequence). The CDR3 DNA reads TGTGCCAGCAGCCAAGTCTTAGAGGGTACCACTGAAGCTTTCTTT. Translated: CASSQVLEGTTEAFF.

This chain links TRBV28 with TRBJ1-2; 7 bases line up with TRBD1. The V and J ends lost 6 bases and 6 bases, in that order; junction bases with no gene match: 16. Per the germline V gene, CDR1 is MDHEN and CDR2 is SYDVKM. The CDR3 extends over 16 amino acids. CDR3 nucleotide sequence: TGTGCCAGCAGCCCGGACAGGTGGGCCCTCCTTGATGGCTACACCTTC. This codes for CASSPDRWALLDGYTF.